The next 9 T cell receptor beta chains were all read from a single sample in a study of cytomegalovirus exposure and HLA in healthy donors. The PCR used 60 Vbeta and 13 Jbeta primers. TCRdb's copy holds only in-frame clones and misses some; the assay was immunoSEQ multiplex PCR. The sample has approximately 200,000 clones; around 74% are singletons. The sequenced sample was PBMCs. The source of these receptors is a girl aged 10 to 17 in good health and CMV-seropositive.

This clone was observed a few times. Here the CDR3 DNA reads TGCGCCAGCAGCTTAACGAGCTCTGGAAACACCATATATTTT. It encodes CASSLTSSGNTIYF. This sequence joins TRBV5-1 and TRBJ1-3; D unclear. CDR1 is SGHRS and CDR2 is YFSETQ in the germline V gene. The CDR3 loop spans 14 amino acids. Trimming cost V 2 bases and J 0 bases, with 6 bases left between them.

The CDR3 region has the DNA TGTGCCAGCAGCTTGTGGCAGTCGGGCACTGAAGCTTTCTTT. It specifies CASSLWQSGTEAFF. The genes are TRBV5-8 and TRBJ1-1, with D unclear. The V gene's germline CDR1 is SGHTS and CDR2 YDEGEE. This CDR3 has 14 residues. Trimming pared 1 base from V and 4 bases from J, leaving 11 bases between.

The rearrangement uses TRBV10-3 and TRBJ2-7, with 16 bases matching TRBD2. This CDR3 region has 16 residues. Trimming removed 0 bases from V and 5 bases from J; junction bases left unmatched: 1. The germline V gene encodes CDR1 ENHRY and CDR2 SYGVKD. CDR3 region: CAISESGLAGGDEQYF. The CDR3 bases are TGTGCCATCAGTGAGTCGGGACTAGCGGGGGGGGACGAGCAGTACTTC.

The rearrangement joins TRBV4-1 to TRBJ1-5, with a tentative D call TRBD1 (5 bases). Germline loops: CDR1 MGHRA, CDR2 YSYEKL. This CDR3 spans 18 amino acids. V was pared by 1 base and J by 5 bases, with 21 bases between. The CDR3 reads CASSQGLIGAGRYQPQHF. The CDR3, as DNA: TGCGCCAGCAGCCAAGGACTTATTGGTGCAGGGCGATATCAGCCCCAGCATTTT.

J is TRBJ1-1 and V is TRBV7-9, with no clear D. CDR3 size: 11 residues. Trimming removed 6 bases at V and 1 base at J, with 3 bases between. In germline, CDR1 is SEHNR, CDR2 FQNEAQ (reference sequence). The CDR3: CASRRNTEAFF. The CDR3 DNA is TGTGCCAGCAGGCGGAACACTGAAGCTTTCTTT. Supplemented by reference TRBV7-9 and TRBJ1-1, the full variable domain reads DTGVSQNPRHKITKRGQNVTFRCDPISEHNRLYWYRQTLGQGPEFLTYFQNEAQLEKSRLLSDRFSAERPKGSFSTLEIQRTEQGDSAMYLCASRRNTEAFFGQGTRLTVV.

The chain links TRBV28 to TRBJ2-1, with TRBD2 as a possible D gene (5 bases). CDR3 length: 12 amino acids. Looked up from germline, CDR1 is MDHEN and CDR2 is SYDVKM. V was clipped by 6 bases and J by 9 bases, with 12 bases between them. In nucleotides, the CDR3 is TGTGCCAGCAGCCCACTAGGAGGTGAGCAGTTCTTC. Translated, it gives CASSPLGGEQFF.

The V and J genes are TRBV7-8 and TRBJ1-4; 8 nucleotides line up with TRBD1. J lost 1 base, V lost 5 bases, and 18 bases had no gene match. Germline assignment: CDR1 SGHVS and CDR2 FQNEAQ. The CDR3 runs to 20 residues. The CDR3 region is CASSRRPKGQGWGTNEKLFF. In DNA form, the CDR3 reads TGTGCCAGCAGCCGACGGCCAAAAGGACAGGGTTGGGGAACTAATGAAAAACTGTTTTTT.

This chain links TRBV18 with TRBJ2-3; D perhaps matches TRBD2 (5 bases). Germline V gene sequence: CDR1 KGHSH, CDR2 LQKENI. The CDR3 is 14 amino acids. Between the trimmed V and J ends, which lost 3 bases and 4 bases, there was a span of 11 bases. CDR3 coding DNA: TGTGCCAGCTCACCTCCCGACGGGGCAGATACGCAGTATTTT. It yields the protein CASSPPDGADTQYF.

This sequence joins TRBV6-4 and TRBJ2-7; a possible D gene is TRBD2 (6 bases). Trimming shortened V by 6 bases and J by 6 bases, and 18 bases separated the two germline ends. The CDR3 covers 14 residues. Germline assignment: CDR1 MRHNA and CDR2 SNTAGT. The CDR3 reads CASSPHGGVPEQYF. DNA for the CDR3: TGTGCCAGCAGCCCTCATGGAGGGGTCCCCGAGCAGTACTTC.